A single sample gave rise to the 2 T cell receptor beta chains below, sequenced in a study of low-dose radiotherapy and immunotherapy resistance in tumors. Time point in this sample: after trial treatment. Treatment given: LDRT plus nivolumab, ipilimumab, low-dose cyclophosphamide and aspirin (RACIN trial). TRAV- and TRBV-specific primers were used for first-strand cDNA, which covered alpha and beta chains. TCRs were put through roughly 20 PCR cycles of amplification with Phusion. A constant-region primer and the V-primer adapter served as the primer pair. TCRdb redid the calling of the reads with MiXCR, one entry per CDR3 protein. The profile covers nearly 60,000 distinct CDR3 sequences, with 20% to 25% appearing a single time and 6.5% to 7% taken by the ten largest. The sample was PBMCs, taken after low-dose radiotherapy plus immunotherapy. The receptors stem from a male donor with prostate cancer.

This clonotype was counted ten times or more. V gene TRBV11-1 combines with J gene TRBJ2-1; 8 bases align to TRBD1. The CDR3 has 14 amino acids. V gave up 7 bases and J gave up 1 base; unmatched junction bases: 3. Germline lookup yields CDR1 SGHAT and CDR2 FQDESV (reference sequence). In nucleotides, the CDR3 is TGTGCCAGCATGGGACAGGTTTCCTACAATGAGCAGTTCTTC. Amino acid sequence: CASMGQVSYNEQFF. The full variable domain, rest sourced from reference TRBV11-1 and TRBJ2-1, is EAEVAQSPRYKITEKSQAVAFWCDPISGHATLYWYRQILGQGPELLVQFQDESVVDDSQLPKDRFSAERLKGVDSTLKIQPAELGDSAMYLCASMGQVSYNEQFFGPGTRLTVL.

The sample holds many counts of this clonotype. The chain links TRBV3-1 to TRBJ2-3; 8 bases align to TRBD2. There are 14 residues in the CDR3. The trim removed 4 bases at V and 4 bases at J, leaving 4 bases unmatched. The germline gives CDR1 LGHDT, CDR2 YNNKEL (reference sequence). Here the CDR3 reads CASSLRTSSDTQYF. CDR3 bases: TGTGCCAGCAGCCTCCGGACTAGCTCAGATACGCAGTATTTT.